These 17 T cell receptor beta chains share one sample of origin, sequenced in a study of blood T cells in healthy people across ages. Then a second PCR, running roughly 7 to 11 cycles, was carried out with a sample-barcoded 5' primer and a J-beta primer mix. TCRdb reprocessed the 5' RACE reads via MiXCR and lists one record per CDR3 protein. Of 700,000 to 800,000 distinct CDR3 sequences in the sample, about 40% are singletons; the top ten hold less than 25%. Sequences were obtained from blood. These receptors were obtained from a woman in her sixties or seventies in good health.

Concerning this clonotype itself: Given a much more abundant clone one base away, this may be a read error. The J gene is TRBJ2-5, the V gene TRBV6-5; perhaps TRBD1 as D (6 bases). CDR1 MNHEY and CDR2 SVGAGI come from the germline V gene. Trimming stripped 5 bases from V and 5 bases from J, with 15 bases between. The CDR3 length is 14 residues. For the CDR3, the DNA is TGTGCCAGCAGTGACTACAGGGATGTGGAGACCCAGTACTTC. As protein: CASSDYRDVETQYF.

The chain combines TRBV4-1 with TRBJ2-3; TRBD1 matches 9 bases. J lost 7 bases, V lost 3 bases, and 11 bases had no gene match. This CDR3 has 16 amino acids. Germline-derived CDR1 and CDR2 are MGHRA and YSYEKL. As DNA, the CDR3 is TGCGCCAGCAGCCACCTTACCGGGACAGGGTTTCATACGCAGTATTTT. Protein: CASSHLTGTGFHTQYF.

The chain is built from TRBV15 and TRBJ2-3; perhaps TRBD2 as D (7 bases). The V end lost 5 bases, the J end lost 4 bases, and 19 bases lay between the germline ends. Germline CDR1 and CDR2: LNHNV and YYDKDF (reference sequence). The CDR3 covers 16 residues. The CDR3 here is CATSYDTTGGPDTQYF. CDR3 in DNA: TGTGCCACCAGCTACGATACAACGGGGGGCCCAGATACGCAGTATTTT.

The CDR3 reads CASSMETGGAYNEQFF. DNA for the CDR3: TGTGCCAGTAGTATGGAGACAGGGGGGGCCTACAATGAGCAGTTCTTC. The genes are TRBV19 and TRBJ2-1; 9 positions agree with TRBD1. After removal of 3 bases from V and 2 bases from J, the junction contained 5 bases not matched to a gene. Germline V gene data show CDR1 as LNHDA and CDR2 as SQIVND (reference sequence). There are 16 residues in the CDR3.

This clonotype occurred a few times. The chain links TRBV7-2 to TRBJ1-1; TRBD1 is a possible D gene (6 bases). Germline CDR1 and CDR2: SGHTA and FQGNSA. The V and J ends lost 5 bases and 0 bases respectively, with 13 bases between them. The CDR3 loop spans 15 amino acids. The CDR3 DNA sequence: TGTGCCAGCAGCCCGCAAACAGGGATGAACACTGAAGCTTTCTTT. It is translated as CASSPQTGMNTEAFF.

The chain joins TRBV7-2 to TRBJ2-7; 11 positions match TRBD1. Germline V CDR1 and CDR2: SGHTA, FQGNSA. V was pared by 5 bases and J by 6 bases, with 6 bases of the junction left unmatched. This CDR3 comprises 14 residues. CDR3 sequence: CASSVRDRGTEQYF. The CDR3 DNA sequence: TGTGCCAGCAGCGTCCGGGACAGGGGGACCGAGCAGTACTTC.

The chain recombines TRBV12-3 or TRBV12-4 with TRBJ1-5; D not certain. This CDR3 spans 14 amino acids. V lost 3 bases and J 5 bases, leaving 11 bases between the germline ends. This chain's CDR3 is CASSFGQTDQPQHF. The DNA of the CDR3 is TGTGCCAGCAGTTTCGGCCAGACCGATCAGCCCCAGCATTTT.

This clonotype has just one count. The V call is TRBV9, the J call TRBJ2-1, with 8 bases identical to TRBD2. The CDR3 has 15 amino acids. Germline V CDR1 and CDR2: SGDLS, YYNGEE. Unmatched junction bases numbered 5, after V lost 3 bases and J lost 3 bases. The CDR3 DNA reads TGTGCCAGCAGCGCTAGCGGGTGGGGCTACAATGAGCAGTTCTTC. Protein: CASSASGWGYNEQFF. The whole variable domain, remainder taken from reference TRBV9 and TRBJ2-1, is DSGVTQTPKHLITATGQRVTLRCSPRSGDLSVYWYQQSLDQGLQFLIQYYNGEERAKGNILERFSAQQFPDLHSELNLSSLELGDSALYFCASSASGWGYNEQFFGPGTRLTVL.

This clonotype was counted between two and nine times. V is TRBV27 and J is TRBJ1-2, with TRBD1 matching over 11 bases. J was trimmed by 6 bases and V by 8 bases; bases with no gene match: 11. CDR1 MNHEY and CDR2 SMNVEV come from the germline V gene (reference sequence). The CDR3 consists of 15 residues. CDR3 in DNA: TGTGCCAGCCGCCGGGACAGGGGGTTTGAGAATGGCTACACCTTC. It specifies CASRRDRGFENGYTF.

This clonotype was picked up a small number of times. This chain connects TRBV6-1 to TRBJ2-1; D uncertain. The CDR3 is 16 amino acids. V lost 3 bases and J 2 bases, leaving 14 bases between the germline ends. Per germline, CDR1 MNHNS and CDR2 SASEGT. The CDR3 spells CASSEETLSPYNEQFF. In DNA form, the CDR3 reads TGTGCCAGCAGTGAGGAAACCCTTTCCCCCTACAATGAGCAGTTCTTC.

CDR3 nucleotide sequence: TGTGCCAGTAGGGGAGTAGAAGAAAAACTGTTTTTT. Its translation is CASRGVEEKLFF. This chain links TRBV28 with TRBJ1-4, with D possibly TRBD1 on 5 matching bases. Trimming left V 9 bases short and J 8 bases short, with 13 bases between. This CDR3 contains 12 residues. Germline values: CDR1 MDHEN, CDR2 SYDVKM.

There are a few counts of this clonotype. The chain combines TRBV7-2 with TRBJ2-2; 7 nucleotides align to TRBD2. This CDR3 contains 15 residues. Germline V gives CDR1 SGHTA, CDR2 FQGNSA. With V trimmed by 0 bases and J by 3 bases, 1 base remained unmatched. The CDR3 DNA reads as TGTGCCAGCAGCTTAGCGGGAGGGGACACCGGGGAGCTGTTTTTT. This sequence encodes CASSLAGGDTGELFF. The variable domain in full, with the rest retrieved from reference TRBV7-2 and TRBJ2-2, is GAGVSQSPSNKVTEKGKDVELRCDPISGHTALYWYRQSLGQGLEFLIYFQGNSAPDKSGLPSDRFSAERTGGSVSTLTIQRTQQEDSAVYLCASSLAGGDTGELFFGEGSRLTVL.

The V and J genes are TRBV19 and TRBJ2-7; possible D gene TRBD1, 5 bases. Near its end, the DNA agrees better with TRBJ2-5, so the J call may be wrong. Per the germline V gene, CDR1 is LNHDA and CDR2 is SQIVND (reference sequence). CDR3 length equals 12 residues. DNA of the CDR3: TGTGCCAGTAGTATCCAGGGAGAGACCCAGTACTTC. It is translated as CASSIQGETQYF.

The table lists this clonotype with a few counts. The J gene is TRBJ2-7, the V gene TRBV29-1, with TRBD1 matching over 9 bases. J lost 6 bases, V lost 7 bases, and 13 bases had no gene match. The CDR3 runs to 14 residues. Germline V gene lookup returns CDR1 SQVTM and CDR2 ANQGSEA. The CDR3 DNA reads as TGCAGCGCCAACGGACAGGGGACCATAGCCGAGCAGTACTTC. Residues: CSANGQGTIAEQYF.

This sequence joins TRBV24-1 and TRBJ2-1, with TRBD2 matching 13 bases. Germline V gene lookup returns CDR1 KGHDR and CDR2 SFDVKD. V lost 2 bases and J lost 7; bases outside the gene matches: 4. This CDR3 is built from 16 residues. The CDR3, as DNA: TGTGCCACCAGTGATTCGGGACTAGCGGGGAAAAATGAGCAGTTCTTC. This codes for CATSDSGLAGKNEQFF.

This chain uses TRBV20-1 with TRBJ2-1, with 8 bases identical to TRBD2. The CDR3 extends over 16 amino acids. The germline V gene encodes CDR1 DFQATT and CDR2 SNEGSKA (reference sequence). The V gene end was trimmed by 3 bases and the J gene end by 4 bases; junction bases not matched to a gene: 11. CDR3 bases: TGCAGTGCTAGCCTCTCCGGGACTAGGGGATACAATGAGCAGTTCTTC. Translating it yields CSASLSGTRGYNEQFF.

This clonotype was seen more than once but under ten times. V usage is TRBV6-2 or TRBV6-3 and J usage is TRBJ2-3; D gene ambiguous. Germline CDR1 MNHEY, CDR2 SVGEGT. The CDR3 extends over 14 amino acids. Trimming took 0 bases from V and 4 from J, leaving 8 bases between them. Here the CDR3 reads CASSYSRLSDTQYF. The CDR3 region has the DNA TGTGCCAGCAGTTACTCGAGGTTGTCAGATACGCAGTATTTT.